This entry describes one T cell receptor beta chain. The V gene end was trimmed by 7 bases and the J gene end by 3 bases; junction bases not matched to a gene: 6. This CDR3 region has 15 residues. Germline V gene lookup returns CDR1 MNHEY and CDR2 SVGAGI. These data come from a study of blood T cell repertoires in COVID-19. As processed by the authors: Estimates of nucleated cell counts were drawn from the amplification of reference gene primers. The data were produced by immunoSEQ multiplex PCR, yet TCRdb's version contains in-frame clones alone and is incomplete. D and trimming come from the DNA, and the V and J calls and clone size come from that table. The repertoire has a few hundred thousand clones, about 90% of them found once; the top ten carry over 0.8%. Study members were between about 18 and 89 years old and lived in fewer than 30 US regions. Self-reported history from a screening survey and questionnaire set each donor's cohort.

The source is a woman in her twenties or thirties who had recovered from COVID-19. V gene TRBV6-5 combines with J gene TRBJ2-2; TRBD1 matches at 9 bases. Sequences were obtained from PBMCs or T cells enriched from blood (not recorded which). CDR3 amino acids: CASTSRDRDTGELFF. The CDR3 region has the DNA TGTGCCAGCACCTCCCGGGACAGGGACACCGGGGAGCTGTTTTTT.